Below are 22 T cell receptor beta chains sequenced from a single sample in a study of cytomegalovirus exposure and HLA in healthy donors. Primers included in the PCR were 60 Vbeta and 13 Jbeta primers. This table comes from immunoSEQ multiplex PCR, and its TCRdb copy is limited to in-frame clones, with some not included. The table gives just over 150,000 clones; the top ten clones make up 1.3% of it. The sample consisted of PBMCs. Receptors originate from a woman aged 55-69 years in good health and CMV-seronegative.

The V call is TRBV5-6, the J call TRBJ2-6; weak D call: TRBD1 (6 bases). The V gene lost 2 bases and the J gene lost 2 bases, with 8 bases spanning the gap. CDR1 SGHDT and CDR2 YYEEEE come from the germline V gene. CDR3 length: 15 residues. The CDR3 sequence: CASSLQGPGANVLTF. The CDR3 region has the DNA TGTGCCAGCAGCTTACAGGGTCCTGGGGCCAACGTCCTGACTTTC.

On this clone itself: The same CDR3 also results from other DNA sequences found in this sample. As DNA, the CDR3 is TGTGCCAGCTCACCCCGGCAGGGGACAGATACGCAGTATTTT. This translates into CASSPRQGTDTQYF. The rearrangement links TRBV18 to TRBJ2-3, with a tentative D call TRBD1 (6 bases). Trimming took 3 bases from V and 3 from J, leaving 10 bases between them. The CDR3 loop spans 14 amino acids. Germline CDR1 is KGHSH and CDR2 is LQKENI.

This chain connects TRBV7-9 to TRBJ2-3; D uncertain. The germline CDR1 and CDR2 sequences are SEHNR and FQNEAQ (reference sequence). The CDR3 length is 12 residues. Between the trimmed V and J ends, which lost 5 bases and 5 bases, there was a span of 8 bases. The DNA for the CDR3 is TGTGCCAGCAGCCCAGGATTAGATACGCAGTATTTT. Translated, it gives CASSPGLDTQYF.

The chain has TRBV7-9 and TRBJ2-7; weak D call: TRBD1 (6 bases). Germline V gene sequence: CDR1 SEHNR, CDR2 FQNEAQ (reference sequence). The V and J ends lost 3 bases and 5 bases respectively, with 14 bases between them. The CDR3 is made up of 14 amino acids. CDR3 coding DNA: TGTGCCAGCAGCTTCTACAGACAGGTTAACGAGCAGTACTTC. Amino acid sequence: CASSFYRQVNEQYF.

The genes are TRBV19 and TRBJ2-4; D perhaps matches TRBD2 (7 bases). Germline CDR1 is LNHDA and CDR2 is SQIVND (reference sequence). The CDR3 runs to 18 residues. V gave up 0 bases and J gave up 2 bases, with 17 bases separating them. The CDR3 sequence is CASSIDPEGGLTKNIQYF. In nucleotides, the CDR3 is TGTGCCAGTAGTATAGACCCCGAGGGGGGGCTGACCAAAAACATTCAGTACTTC.

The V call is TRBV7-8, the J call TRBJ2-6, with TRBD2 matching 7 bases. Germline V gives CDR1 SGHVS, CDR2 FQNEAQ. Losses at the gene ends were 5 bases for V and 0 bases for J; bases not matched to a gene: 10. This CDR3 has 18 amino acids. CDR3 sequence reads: CASSPRGDSLSGANVLTF. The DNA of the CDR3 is TGTGCCAGCAGCCCCCGGGGGGATTCCCTCTCTGGGGCCAACGTCCTGACTTTC. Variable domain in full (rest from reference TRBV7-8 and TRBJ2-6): GAGVSQSPRYKVAKRGQDVALRCDPISGHVSLFWYQQALGQGPEFLTYFQNEAQLDKSGLPSDRFFAERPEGSVSTLKIQRTQQEDSAVYLCASSPRGDSLSGANVLTFGAGSRLTVL.

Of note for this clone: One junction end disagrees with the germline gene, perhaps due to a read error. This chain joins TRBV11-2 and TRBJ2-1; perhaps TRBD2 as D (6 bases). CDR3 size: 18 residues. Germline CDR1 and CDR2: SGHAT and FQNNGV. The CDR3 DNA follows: TGTGCCAGCAGCTTAGCGATGTCTAGCGTTATCTCCAACAATGAGCAGTTCTTC. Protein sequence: CASSLAMSSVISNNEQFF.

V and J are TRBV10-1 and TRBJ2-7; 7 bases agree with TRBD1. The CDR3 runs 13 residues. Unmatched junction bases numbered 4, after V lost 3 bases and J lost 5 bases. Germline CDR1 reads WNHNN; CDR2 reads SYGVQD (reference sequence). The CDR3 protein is CASSDGTVNEQYF. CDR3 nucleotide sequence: TGCGCCAGCAGTGACGGGACAGTCAACGAGCAGTACTTC.

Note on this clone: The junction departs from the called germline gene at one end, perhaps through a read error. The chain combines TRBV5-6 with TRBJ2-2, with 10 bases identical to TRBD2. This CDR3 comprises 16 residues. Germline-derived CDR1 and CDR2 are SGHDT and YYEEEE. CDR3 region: CASSSGLALNTGELFF. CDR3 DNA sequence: TGTGCCAGCAGCTCGGGACTAGCGTTGAACACCGGAGAGCTGTTTTTT.

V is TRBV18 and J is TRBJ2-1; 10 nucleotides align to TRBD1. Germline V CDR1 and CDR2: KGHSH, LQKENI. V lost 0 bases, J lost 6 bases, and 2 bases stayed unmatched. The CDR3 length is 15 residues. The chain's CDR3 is CASSPPDRGANEQFF. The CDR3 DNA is TGTGCCAGCTCACCACCGGACAGGGGGGCCAATGAGCAGTTCTTC.

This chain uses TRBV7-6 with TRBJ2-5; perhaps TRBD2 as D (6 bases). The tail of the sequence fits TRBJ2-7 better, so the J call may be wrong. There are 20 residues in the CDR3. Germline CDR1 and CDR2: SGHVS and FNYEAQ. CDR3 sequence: CASSPFGDGVGGTTPYEQYF. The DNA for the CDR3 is TGTGCCAGCAGCCCCTTCGGTGACGGGGTGGGGGGAACAACCCCCTACGAGCAGTACTTC.

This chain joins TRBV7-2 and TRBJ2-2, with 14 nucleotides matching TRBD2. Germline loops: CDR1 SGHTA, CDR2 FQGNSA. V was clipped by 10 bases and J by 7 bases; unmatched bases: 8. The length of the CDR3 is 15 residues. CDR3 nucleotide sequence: TGTGCCAACGACAGACTAGCGGGAGGGTACGGGGAGCTGTTTTTT. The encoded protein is CANDRLAGGYGELFF.

The chain's CDR3 is CASSWFRDSGNTGELFF. The DNA for the CDR3 is TGTGCCAGCAGCTGGTTTCGGGACTCCGGGAACACCGGGGAGCTGTTTTTT. J is TRBJ2-2 and V is TRBV5-4; D might be TRBD2 (6 bases). Germline assignment: CDR1 SGHNT and CDR2 YYREEE (reference sequence). The CDR3 loop spans 17 amino acids. V gave up 3 bases and J gave up 1 base, with 16 bases separating them.

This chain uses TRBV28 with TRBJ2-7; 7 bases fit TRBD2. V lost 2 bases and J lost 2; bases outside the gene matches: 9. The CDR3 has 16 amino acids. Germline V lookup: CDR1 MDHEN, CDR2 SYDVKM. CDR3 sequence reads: CASSLGGGFFPYEQYF. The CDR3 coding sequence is TGTGCCAGCAGTTTAGGGGGGGGATTCTTTCCCTACGAGCAGTACTTC.

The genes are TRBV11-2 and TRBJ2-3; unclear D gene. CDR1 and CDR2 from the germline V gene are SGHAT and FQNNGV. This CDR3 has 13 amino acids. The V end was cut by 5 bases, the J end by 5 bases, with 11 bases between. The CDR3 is CASSPRPLDTQYF. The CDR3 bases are TGTGCCAGCAGCCCGCGGCCGCTAGATACGCAGTATTTT.

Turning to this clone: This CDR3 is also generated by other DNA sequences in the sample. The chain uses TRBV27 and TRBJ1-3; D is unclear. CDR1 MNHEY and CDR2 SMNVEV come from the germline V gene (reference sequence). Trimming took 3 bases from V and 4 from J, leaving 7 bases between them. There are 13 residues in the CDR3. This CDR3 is CASSFQFGNTIYF. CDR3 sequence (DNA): TGTGCCAGCAGTTTTCAGTTCGGAAACACCATATATTTT.

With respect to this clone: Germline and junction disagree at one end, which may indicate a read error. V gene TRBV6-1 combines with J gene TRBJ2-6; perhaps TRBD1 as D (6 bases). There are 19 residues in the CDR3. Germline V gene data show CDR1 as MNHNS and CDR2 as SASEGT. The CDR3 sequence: CASSEDWGQWPFGSNVLTF. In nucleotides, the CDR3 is TGTGCCAGCAGTGAAGACTGGGGGCAGTGGCCTTTTGGGTCCAACGTCCTGACTTTC.

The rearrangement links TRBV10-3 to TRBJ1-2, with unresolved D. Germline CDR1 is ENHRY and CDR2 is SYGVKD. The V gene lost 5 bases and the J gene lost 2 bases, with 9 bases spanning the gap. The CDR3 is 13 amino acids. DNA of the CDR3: TGTGCCATCAGTATAGACTGGAACTATGGCTACACCTTC. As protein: CAISIDWNYGYTF.

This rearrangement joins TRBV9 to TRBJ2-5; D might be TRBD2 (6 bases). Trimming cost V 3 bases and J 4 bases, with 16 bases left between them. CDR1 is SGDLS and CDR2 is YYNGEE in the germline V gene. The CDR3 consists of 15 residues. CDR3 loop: CASSEGLINRETQYF. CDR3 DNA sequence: TGTGCCAGCAGCGAGGGACTGATCAATAGAGAGACCCAGTACTTC.

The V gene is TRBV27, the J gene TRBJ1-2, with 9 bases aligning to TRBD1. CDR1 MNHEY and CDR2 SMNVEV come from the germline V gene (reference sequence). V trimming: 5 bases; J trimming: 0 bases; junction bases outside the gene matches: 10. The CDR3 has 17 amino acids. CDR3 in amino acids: CASSTGQGGSTNYGYTF. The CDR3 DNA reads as TGTGCCAGCAGTACGGGACAGGGAGGGTCGACTAACTATGGCTACACCTTC.

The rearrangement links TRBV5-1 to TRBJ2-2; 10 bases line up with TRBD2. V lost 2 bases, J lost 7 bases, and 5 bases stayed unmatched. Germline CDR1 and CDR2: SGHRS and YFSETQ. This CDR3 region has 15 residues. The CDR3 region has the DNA TGCGCCAGCAGCTTCAGCGGGGGGGCCGACGGGGAGCTGTTTTTT. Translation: CASSFSGGADGELFF.

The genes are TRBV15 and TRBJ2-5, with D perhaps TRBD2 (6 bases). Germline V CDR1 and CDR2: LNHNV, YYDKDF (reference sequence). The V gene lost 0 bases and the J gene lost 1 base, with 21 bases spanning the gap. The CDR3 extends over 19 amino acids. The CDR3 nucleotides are TGTGCCACCAGCAGAGATCTGGCAAGTCGGGGGAAGTCCCAAGAGACCCAGTACTTC. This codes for CATSRDLASRGKSQETQYF.